The entry below gives a single T cell receptor (beta chain) sequence along with its context. Profiled with immunoSEQ multiplex PCR; TCRdb holds only in-frame clones, not every one. The sample lists 200,000 to 300,000 clones; around 87% were seen once. This entry comes from a study of blood T cell repertoires in COVID-19. The CDR3 consists of 16 residues. The chain couples TRBV21-1 to TRBJ2-2; the D call in the table, TRBD2, was not verified against the DNA. TRBV21-1 is described as a pseudogene. The receptor's source is a woman aged 30 to 39 who had recovered from COVID-19. Sequencing was done on a sample of peripheral blood. The CDR3 nucleotides are TGTGCCAGCAGCAAAAACCCAGCGGGTGACACCGGGGAGCTGTTTTTT. Protein sequence: CASSKNPAGDTGELFF.